Listed below are T cell receptor beta chains from one sample, sequenced in a study of T cells in Graves' hyperthyroidism and ophthalmopathy. TCRdb re-analysed the multiplex PCR reads in MiXCR, keeping a single row per CDR3 protein. The profile shows about 410,000 distinct CDR3 sequences, roughly 14% of them singletons. Sequences were obtained from blood. The receptors come from a man aged 18 to 29 with Graves' ophthalmopathy. Each CDR3 is given with its conserved first and last residue. The D gene is left open where the match is weak. Not every row has a clone size; where given, it reads once, few, many or a size class.

CDR3nt: TGTGCCAGCAGACCGGGACTAGCGGGATACAATGAGCAGTTCTTC; CDR3aa: CASRPGLAGYNEQFF; abundance: .; v_gene: TRBV13; j_gene: TRBJ2-1; d_gene: TRBD2
CDR3nt: TGTGCCAGCAGCCAAGATGGATGGGACGCCATCGCGAACACTGAAGCTTTCTTT; CDR3aa: CASSQDGWDAIANTEAFF; abundance: .; v_gene: TRBV3-1; j_gene: TRBJ1-1; d_gene: .
CDR3nt: TGTGCCAGCAGGAAATCCGGGACAGGCTCCTACGAGCAGTACTTC; CDR3aa: CASRKSGTGSYEQYF; abundance: few; v_gene: TRBV3-1; j_gene: TRBJ2-7; d_gene: TRBD1
CDR3nt: TGTGCCAGCAGCCAAGAAGGAGGGGGCAGCGGCTACACCTTC; CDR3aa: CASSQEGGGSGYTF; abundance: many; v_gene: TRBV3-1; j_gene: TRBJ1-2; d_gene: TRBD1
CDR3nt: TGTGCCAGCAGCCCTGCGGGGGGGCCCGTAACCTACGAGCAGTACTTC; CDR3aa: CASSPAGGPVTYEQYF; abundance: few; v_gene: TRBV13; j_gene: TRBJ2-7; d_gene: TRBD2
CDR3nt: TGTGCCAGCAGCGCCTCGGGACTAGGTCGTCATACGCAGTATTTT; CDR3aa: CASSASGLGRHTQYF; abundance: many; v_gene: TRBV7-2; j_gene: TRBJ2-3; d_gene: TRBD2
CDR3nt: TGCAGCGTTGTAAGGAGCACAGATACGCAGTATTTT; CDR3aa: CSVVRSTDTQYF; abundance: few; v_gene: TRBV29-1; j_gene: TRBJ2-3; d_gene: .
CDR3nt: TGTGCCAGCAGTGAATCAGGAGGATTGAGGAACACTGAAGCTTTCTTT; CDR3aa: CASSESGGLRNTEAFF; abundance: .; v_gene: TRBV25-1; j_gene: TRBJ1-1; d_gene: .
CDR3nt: TGTGCCAGCAGCCAAGGTGCGGGTTGGAAGAGGGGCTATGGCTACACCTTC; CDR3aa: CASSQGAGWKRGYGYTF; abundance: .; v_gene: TRBV3-1; j_gene: TRBJ1-2; d_gene: .
CDR3nt: TGCGCCAGCAGCCCCCTCCCCGATAATTCACCCCTCCACTTT; CDR3aa: CASSPLPDNSPLHF; abundance: few; v_gene: TRBV5-1; j_gene: TRBJ1-6; d_gene: .
CDR3nt: TGTGCCTGGATAAGGACTAGCCGAAGCTCCTACAATGAGCAGTTCTTC; CDR3aa: CAWIRTSRSSYNEQFF; abundance: many; v_gene: TRBV30; j_gene: TRBJ2-1; d_gene: TRBD2
CDR3nt: TGTGCCAGCAGTCGGGACAGTCCGGAGACCCAGTACTTC; CDR3aa: CASSRDSPETQYF; abundance: few; v_gene: TRBV12-3/TRBV12-4; j_gene: TRBJ2-5; d_gene: TRBD1
CDR3nt: TGTGCCAGTAGTAAGGTGGCAGGCGGTTTCTATGGCTACACCTTC; CDR3aa: CASSKVAGGFYGYTF; abundance: few; v_gene: TRBV19; j_gene: TRBJ1-2; d_gene: .
CDR3nt: TGTGCCAGCAGTGAAGGGACAGTGCGTAGTAATCAGCCCCAGCATTTT; CDR3aa: CASSEGTVRSNQPQHF; abundance: many; v_gene: TRBV2; j_gene: TRBJ1-5; d_gene: .
CDR3nt: TGTGCCAGCAGTTTCCCTCGGGGGAGTCAGCCCCAGCATTTT; CDR3aa: CASSFPRGSQPQHF; abundance: many; v_gene: TRBV6-8; j_gene: TRBJ1-5; d_gene: .
CDR3nt: TGTGCCAGCAGCCAGGGCCAGACTAGCGGGGGGTTCCAAGGGACCCAGTACTTC; CDR3aa: CASSQGQTSGGFQGTQYF; abundance: .; v_gene: TRBV3-1; j_gene: TRBJ2-5; d_gene: TRBD2
CDR3nt: TGTGCTAGTGGTTTGCCCTCAGTAGCGGGGGCCTACGAGCAGTACTTC; CDR3aa: CASGLPSVAGAYEQYF; abundance: .; v_gene: TRBV12-5; j_gene: TRBJ2-7; d_gene: TRBD2
CDR3nt: TGTGCCAGCAGTTTCGCGGGAGTAGGAGAGACCCAGTACTTC; CDR3aa: CASSFAGVGETQYF; abundance: many; v_gene: TRBV12-3/TRBV12-4; j_gene: TRBJ2-5; d_gene: TRBD2
CDR3nt: TGTGCCTGGAATCTCTTCAGGGGGCTTAGAAACACCATATATTTT; CDR3aa: CAWNLFRGLRNTIYF; abundance: few; v_gene: TRBV30; j_gene: TRBJ1-3; d_gene: TRBD1
CDR3nt: TGTGCCAGCAGCGTGGACAGTTCGAACACTGAAGCTTTCTTT; CDR3aa: CASSVDSSNTEAFF; abundance: many; v_gene: TRBV9; j_gene: TRBJ1-1; d_gene: .
CDR3nt: TGTGCCAGCAGCCAGGATGGGAGAAATGGCTACACCTTC; CDR3aa: CASSQDGRNGYTF; abundance: .; v_gene: TRBV11-3; j_gene: TRBJ1-2; d_gene: .
CDR3nt: TGTGCCAGCTCACCGTTGGACACCATGAGCACTGAAGCTTTCTTT; CDR3aa: CASSPLDTMSTEAFF; abundance: many; v_gene: TRBV18; j_gene: TRBJ1-1; d_gene: .
CDR3nt: TGTGCCAGCAGGACTTGGGGGGCGAGCGTCTCCAGCTCCTACAATGAGCAGTTCTTC; CDR3aa: CASRTWGASVSSSYNEQFF; abundance: .; v_gene: TRBV5-4; j_gene: TRBJ2-1; d_gene: .
CDR3nt: TGTGCCAGTAGCCGGGACGTCCTCACAGATACGCAGTATTTT; CDR3aa: CASSRDVLTDTQYF; abundance: .; v_gene: TRBV19; j_gene: TRBJ2-3; d_gene: .
CDR3nt: TGTGCCAGCAGCTGGGTGACTACAGATACGCAGTATTTT; CDR3aa: CASSWVTTDTQYF; abundance: many; v_gene: TRBV5-6; j_gene: TRBJ2-3; d_gene: .
CDR3nt: TGTGCCCATGACAGCTCCTCCAACTATGGCTACACCTTC; CDR3aa: CAHDSSSNYGYTF; abundance: many; v_gene: TRBV2; j_gene: TRBJ1-2; d_gene: .
CDR3nt: TGCAGTGCCCCGCCAGGGACGGTACGGGGCTACACCTTC; CDR3aa: CSAPPGTVRGYTF; abundance: .; v_gene: TRBV20-1; j_gene: TRBJ1-2; d_gene: .
CDR3nt: TGTGCCAGCAGTTTACGTCCGGTACCCGGGTATGGCTACACCTTC; CDR3aa: CASSLRPVPGYGYTF; abundance: many; v_gene: TRBV27; j_gene: TRBJ1-2; d_gene: .
CDR3nt: TGTGCCAGCAGCCAGGGACAGGGGGATGAAAAACTGTTTTTT; CDR3aa: CASSQGQGDEKLFF; abundance: many; v_gene: TRBV7-9; j_gene: TRBJ1-4; d_gene: TRBD1
CDR3nt: TGTGCCTGGAGGGCAGGACCGGGGACGGAGACCCAGTACTTC; CDR3aa: CAWRAGPGTETQYF; abundance: many; v_gene: TRBV30; j_gene: TRBJ2-5; d_gene: .
CDR3nt: TGTGCCAGCAGCTTGTTCGGACAGGTATTGGATGAGCAGTTCTTC; CDR3aa: CASSLFGQVLDEQFF; abundance: few; v_gene: TRBV5-6; j_gene: TRBJ2-1; d_gene: TRBD1
CDR3nt: TGTGCCAGCTCACCGGAAGGGACAGGAGTCTACGAGCAGTACTTC; CDR3aa: CASSPEGTGVYEQYF; abundance: many; v_gene: TRBV18; j_gene: TRBJ2-7; d_gene: TRBD1